This T cell receptor beta chain appears in the sequencing data of a study of read filtering for tumor transcriptome and immune sequencing. Study-wide findings and caveats: RNA-seq captured clonotypes less deeply and reliably than IR-seq.

The CDR3 is 13 residues long. V trimming: 9 bases; J trimming: 5 bases; junction bases outside the gene matches: 6. Germline V CDR1 and CDR2: LNHDA, SQIVND (reference sequence). As concerns this clonotype: Its antigen is not identified. This sequence may be a read error, since a much larger clone differs from it by one base.

This library used approximately 370 ng RNA and molecular barcoded adaptors spanning alpha/delta and beta/gamma chains. TCRdb reprocessed the reads with MiXCR, giving one entry per CDR3 protein. Of some 62,000 distinct CDR3 sequences detected, approximately 13% appear once; the ten largest clones hold about 44%. Sequenced material: a population of CD138-negative cells sorted from bone marrow. This sequence joins TRBV19 and TRBJ2-1; 8 nucleotides match TRBD1. The clonotype comes from a donor over 35 with multiple myeloma. CDR3 sequence reads: CASGQGFHNEQFF. CDR3 DNA sequence: TGTGCCAGCGGACAGGGATTCCACAATGAGCAGTTCTTC.